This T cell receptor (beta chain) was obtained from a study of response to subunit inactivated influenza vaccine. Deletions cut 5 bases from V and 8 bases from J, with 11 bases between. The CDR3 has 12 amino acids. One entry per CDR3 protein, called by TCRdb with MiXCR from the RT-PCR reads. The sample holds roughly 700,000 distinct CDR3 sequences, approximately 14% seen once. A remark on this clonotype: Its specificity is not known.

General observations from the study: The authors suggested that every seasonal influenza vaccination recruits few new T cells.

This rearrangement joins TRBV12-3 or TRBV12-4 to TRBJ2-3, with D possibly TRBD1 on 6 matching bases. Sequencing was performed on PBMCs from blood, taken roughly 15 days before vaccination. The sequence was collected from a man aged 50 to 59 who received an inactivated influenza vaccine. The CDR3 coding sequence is TGTGCCAGCAGTCGGGACATGGGTACGCAGTATTTT. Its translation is CASSRDMGTQYF.